The present T cell receptor beta chain was sequenced within a study of vaccination and CD4 T cells after COVID-19. Time point reported: late sampling 161 to 241 days after vaccination in three convalescent patients. Each CDR3 protein is one row after TCRdb ran MiXCR on the PCR reads. The profile shows some 27,000 distinct CDR3 sequences, 51% of them singletons. This CDR3 comprises 15 residues. Germline V gene lookup returns CDR1 KGHDR and CDR2 SFDVKD. V shed 4 bases and J shed 0 bases, with 11 bases lying between them. This rearrangement joins TRBV24-1 to TRBJ2-5; TRBD1 is a possible D gene (5 bases). The specimen comprised CD4+ T cells from blood, sampled about 7 months after SARS-CoV-2 vaccination. The TCR originated in a human donor who had recovered from COVID-19. The CDR3 loop is CATSDPDRYQETQYF. In DNA form, the CDR3 reads TGTGCCACCAGTGACCCCGACAGATACCAAGAGACCCAGTACTTC.